The T cell receptor (beta chain) described here comes from a study of Ad26.COV2.S vaccination and SARS-CoV-2 variants. The treatment denotes: approximately 18 received Ad26.COV2.S at low or high dose, single or two shots; several received placebo; per-sample allocation not given. The study sampled participants on day 63 after the first vaccine or placebo injection. The CDR3 is 16 amino acids. Germline CDR1 is LGHNA and CDR2 is YNFKEQ. V lost 0 bases and J 7 bases, leaving 16 bases between the germline ends. Sequencing used immunoSEQ multiplex PCR; TCRdb keeps in-frame clones, though not all of them. Among 450,000 to 550,000 clones listed, 85% to 90% were seen once.

This sample comprised peripheral blood, obtained in a trial of Ad26.COV2.S vaccine versus placebo. The source of this sequence is a person between 18 and 60 years old who received the Ad26.COV2.S COVID-19 vaccine or a placebo. The chain recombines TRBV4-2 with TRBJ2-1, with no clear D. The CDR3 sequence is CASSQDRHLRGNEQFF. The CDR3, as DNA: TGTGCCAGCAGCCAAGATCGACATCTCCGAGGTAATGAGCAGTTCTTC.